Sequencing of this T cell receptor beta chain was carried out in a study of control samples from healthy donors and cancer patients. Method: immunoSEQ multiplex PCR; TCRdb's copy keeps in-frame clones and lacks some. Seen here are about 180,000 clones, more than 85% observed once, and the top ten hold about 2%. The V and J ends lost 4 bases and 1 base respectively, with 13 bases between them. Germline V lookup: CDR1 SQVTM, CDR2 ANQGSEA. The CDR3 is made up of 14 amino acids. The receptor comes from a woman in her thirties or forties in good health. Sequenced: blood. The chain is built from TRBV29-1 and TRBJ1-1; D may be TRBD1 (5 bases). This CDR3 is CSVGPRTGNTEAFF. In nucleotides, the CDR3 is TGCAGCGTTGGCCCACGAACAGGGAACACTGAAGCTTTCTTT.